The 2 T cell receptor beta chains below were found in one sample sequenced in a study of Graves' ophthalmopathy and Graves' hyperthyroidism. Amplification from RNA transcripts yielded the TCR beta CDR3 regions. First-round RT-PCR with HTBI primers preceded a second-round multiplex PCR. TCRdb called the multiplex PCR reads again in MiXCR, with one record for every CDR3 protein. The top ten clones hold around 7% of a sample with about 620,000 distinct CDR3 sequences, roughly 20% of them seen once. The specimen sequenced was peripheral blood. Receptors originate from a woman aged 18-29 years with stable Graves' hyperthyroidism. Some clones in this sample may be carry-over from other donors' samples.

This chain links TRBV7-2 with TRBJ2-7; D could derive from TRBD1 or TRBD2 (5 bases each). The ends were cut back, 4 bases at V and 6 bases at J, with 16 bases in the middle. Germline CDR1 SGHTA, CDR2 FQGNSA. This CDR3 region has 14 residues. CDR3 loop: CASSYTLRAGEQYF. The DNA for the CDR3 is TGTGCCAGCAGCTATACTCTCAGGGCGGGCGAGCAGTACTTC.

This clonotype was counted many times. This rearrangement joins TRBV7-2 to TRBJ2-7; D not certain. Germline-derived CDR1 and CDR2 are SGHTA and FQGNSA. Trimming took 3 bases from V and 6 from J, leaving 15 bases between them. The CDR3 has 14 amino acids. In DNA form, the CDR3 reads TGTGCCAGCAGCTTCGACCTAAGCGCTGGCGAGCAGTACTTC. It yields the protein CASSFDLSAGEQYF.